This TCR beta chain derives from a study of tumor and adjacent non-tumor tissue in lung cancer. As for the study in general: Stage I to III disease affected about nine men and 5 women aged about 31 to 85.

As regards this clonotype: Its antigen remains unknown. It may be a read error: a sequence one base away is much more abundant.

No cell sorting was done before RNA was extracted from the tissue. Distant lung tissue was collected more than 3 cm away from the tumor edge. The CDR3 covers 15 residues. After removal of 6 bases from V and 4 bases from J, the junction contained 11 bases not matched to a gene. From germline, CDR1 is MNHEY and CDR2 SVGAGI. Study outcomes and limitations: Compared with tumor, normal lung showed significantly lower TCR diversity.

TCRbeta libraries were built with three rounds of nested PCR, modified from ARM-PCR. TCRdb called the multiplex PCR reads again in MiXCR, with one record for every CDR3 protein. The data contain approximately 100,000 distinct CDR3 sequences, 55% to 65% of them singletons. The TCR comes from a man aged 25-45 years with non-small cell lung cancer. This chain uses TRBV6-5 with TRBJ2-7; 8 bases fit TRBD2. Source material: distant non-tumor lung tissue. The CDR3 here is CASSQRECPRYEQYF. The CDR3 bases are TGTGCCAGCAGCCAGCGGGAGTGCCCTCGGTACGAGCAGTACTTC.